Each of the 21 T cell receptor beta chains below was sequenced from the same sample in a study of tissue T cells after allogeneic stem cell transplantation. Method: immunoSEQ multiplex PCR; TCRdb's copy keeps in-frame clones and lacks some. The table records 7,500 to 10,000 clones, approximately 59% of them present only once. The source was tissue from the ileum, collected at autopsy. Every receptor here comes from a woman aged 18-49 years with breast cancer.

This clone ranks as medium-sized. The V gene is TRBV7-9, the J gene TRBJ2-3; 9 bases match TRBD1. Germline V gene data show CDR1 as SEHNR and CDR2 as FQNEAQ (reference sequence). The V segment lost 3 bases and the J segment 1 base; nucleotides outside the gene matches: 2. The CDR3 sequence is 15 residues long. CDR3 sequence (DNA): TGTGCCAGCAGCTTGGACAGGGGTGGCACAGATACGCAGTATTTT. As protein: CASSLDRGGTDTQYF. The full variable domain, with the rest looked up from reference TRBV7-9 and TRBJ2-3, is DTGVSQNPRHKITKRGQNVTFRCDPISEHNRLYWYRQTLGQGPEFLTYFQNEAQLEKSRLLSDRFSAERPKGSFSTLEIQRTEQGDSAMYLCASSLDRGGTDTQYFGPGTRLTVL.

The rearrangement links TRBV7-2 to TRBJ2-7; perhaps TRBD2 as D (6 bases). In germline, CDR1 is SGHTA, CDR2 FQGNSA. This CDR3 contains 15 residues. V was shortened by 6 bases and J by 2 bases, with 17 bases between the two germline ends. The CDR3 here is CASSPKSSGTYEQYF. CDR3 nucleotide sequence: TGTGCCAGCAGTCCGAAAAGTAGCGGAACCTACGAGCAGTACTTC.

J is TRBJ2-3 and V is TRBV11-2; D unresolved. CDR3 length equals 18 residues. Germline values: CDR1 SGHAT, CDR2 FQNNGV. Trimming cost V 0 bases and J 2 bases, with 18 bases left between them. Written as DNA, the CDR3 is TGTGCCAGCAGCTTAGATCGCGGCGGTTTAATTTACACAGATACGCAGTATTTT. Protein: CASSLDRGGLIYTDTQYF.

The chain links TRBV5-1 to TRBJ1-4; D not certain. The CDR3 is 12 amino acids. Germline V gene lookup returns CDR1 SGHRS and CDR2 YFSETQ. V was cut by 2 bases and J by 7 bases, with 6 bases left in between. As DNA, the CDR3 is TGCGCCAGCAGCTTAGATACTGAAAAACTGTTTTTT. Protein: CASSLDTEKLFF.

With respect to this clone: Distinct nucleotide sequences in the sample also encode this CDR3. The rearrangement links TRBV5-5 to TRBJ1-4; D unresolved. V gave up 0 bases and J gave up 8 bases, with 11 bases separating them. This CDR3 has 14 residues. Germline CDR1 and CDR2: SGHKS and YYEKEE (reference sequence). The CDR3: CASSLVGTREKLFF. Written as DNA, the CDR3 is TGTGCCAGCAGCTTGGTGGGCACGCGGGAAAAACTGTTTTTT.

The rearrangement joins TRBV2 to TRBJ2-5; D tentatively reads TRBD1 or TRBD2 (6 bases each). This CDR3 comprises 15 residues. The germline gives CDR1 SNHLY, CDR2 FYNNEI. The V end lost 4 bases, the J end lost 2 bases, and 14 bases lay between the germline ends. This CDR3 reads CASSGGASLQETQYF. CDR3 DNA: TGTGCCAGCAGTGGGGGGGCGAGCTTACAAGAGACCCAGTACTTC.

The chain uses TRBV6-5 and TRBJ2-7, with D possibly matching TRBD1 (5 bases). The length of the CDR3 is 15 residues. Looked up from germline, CDR1 is MNHEY and CDR2 is SVGAGI. Deletions cut 5 bases from V and 0 bases from J, with 14 bases between. DNA for the CDR3: TGTGCCAGCAGTCCCAGGGTCGCCGTCTCCTACGAGCAGTACTTC. This gives the protein CASSPRVAVSYEQYF.

This clone appeared a single time. This chain uses TRBV5-1 with TRBJ2-3; the D is unclear. The CDR3 loop spans 12 amino acids. Germline CDR1 and CDR2: SGHRS and YFSETQ. V was trimmed by 4 bases and J by 0 bases, leaving 3 bases between them. CDR3 nucleotides: TGCGCCAGCAGCCTTAGCACAGATACGCAGTATTTT. Its translation is CASSLSTDTQYF. The full variable domain, rest sourced from reference TRBV5-1 and TRBJ2-3, is KAGVTQTPRYLIKTRGQQVTLSCSPISGHRSVSWYQQTPGQGLQFLFEYFSETQRNKGNFPGRFSGRQFSNSRSEMNVSTLELGDSALYLCASSLSTDTQYFGPGTRLTVL.

The gene calls are TRBV4-3 and TRBJ2-3; 8 nucleotides match TRBD1. CDR1 and CDR2 (germline): LGHNA, YSLEER. J gave up 0 bases and V 3 bases, and 8 bases lay outside the gene matches. The CDR3 runs to 17 residues. The CDR3 here is CASSHLLGQGSTDTQYF. The CDR3 coding sequence is TGCGCCAGCAGCCATCTTTTAGGACAGGGTAGCACAGATACGCAGTATTTT.

This chain links TRBV11-2 with TRBJ2-7, with TRBD2 as a possible D gene (5 bases). Trimming left V 3 bases short and J 2 bases short, with 14 bases between. CDR3 length: 15 residues. Germline V lookup: CDR1 SGHAT, CDR2 FQNNGV. This CDR3 is CASSFSGPGTYEQYF. The DNA for the CDR3 is TGTGCCAGCAGCTTTTCGGGTCCCGGGACCTACGAGCAGTACTTC. Full variable domain (missing parts from reference TRBV11-2 and TRBJ2-7): EAGVAQSPRYKIIEKRQSVAFWCNPISGHATLYWYQQILGQGPKLLIQFQNNGVVDDSQLPKDRFSAERLKGVDSTLKIQPAKLEDSAVYLCASSFSGPGTYEQYFGPGTRLTVT.

This sequence joins TRBV7-2 and TRBJ2-7; 9 bases map to TRBD2. The CDR3 is made up of 17 amino acids. CDR1 and CDR2 from the germline V gene are SGHTA and FQGNSA. The V gene end was trimmed by 5 bases and the J gene end by 2 bases; junction bases not matched to a gene: 13. In DNA, the CDR3 is TGTGCCAGCAGCCCCTTTCATGTAAGCGGGGGGCCCTACGAGCAGTACTTC. Translating gives CASSPFHVSGGPYEQYF. Supplemented by reference TRBV7-2 and TRBJ2-7, the full variable domain reads GAGVSQSPSNKVTEKGKDVELRCDPISGHTALYWYRQSLGQGLEFLIYFQGNSAPDKSGLPSDRFSAERTGGSVSTLTIQRTQQEDSAVYLCASSPFHVSGGPYEQYFGPGTRLTVT.

This rearrangement joins TRBV11-1 to TRBJ1-4; 7 bases map to TRBD1. V shed 8 bases, J shed 8 bases, and the junction held 8 bases outside the gene matches. CDR3 length equals 13 residues. Germline CDR1 SGHAT, CDR2 FQDESV (reference sequence). This CDR3 is CASGDREREKLFF. CDR3 DNA sequence: TGTGCCAGCGGCGACAGGGAGCGAGAAAAACTGTTTTTT. Drawing the rest from reference TRBV11-1 and TRBJ1-4, the complete variable domain is EAEVAQSPRYKITEKSQAVAFWCDPISGHATLYWYRQILGQGPELLVQFQDESVVDDSQLPKDRFSAERLKGVDSTLKIQPAELGDSAMYLCASGDREREKLFFGSGTQLSVL.

This clone was seen more than once but under ten times. V usage is TRBV7-9 and J usage is TRBJ1-2; D gene ambiguous. The CDR3 extends over 13 amino acids. With 1 base removed from V and 5 bases from J, the gap between germline ends came to 8 bases. Germline lookup yields CDR1 SEHNR and CDR2 FQNEAQ (reference sequence). The CDR3 reads CASSLETEYGYTF. The CDR3 region has the DNA TGTGCCAGCAGCTTAGAAACAGAATATGGCTACACCTTC.

The chain couples TRBV5-5 to TRBJ2-5, with 7 bases fitting TRBD2. The CDR3 loop spans 13 amino acids. With V trimmed by 2 bases and J by 3 bases, 1 base remained unmatched. Looked up from germline, CDR1 is SGHKS and CDR2 is YYEKEE (reference sequence). For the CDR3, the DNA is TGTGCCAGCAGCTTTGCGGGGGAAGAGACCCAGTACTTC. Protein: CASSFAGEETQYF.

This chain joins TRBV5-6 and TRBJ1-6, with D uncertain. Germline CDR1 and CDR2: SGHDT and YYEEEE. This CDR3 comprises 16 residues. Trimming stripped 0 bases from V and 0 bases from J, with 7 bases between. This CDR3 reads CASSLALGSYNSPLHF. The DNA for the CDR3 is TGTGCCAGCAGCTTGGCACTTGGCTCCTATAATTCACCCCTCCACTTT. The whole variable domain, filled in from reference TRBV5-6 and TRBJ1-6, reads DAGVTQSPTHLIKTRGQQVTLRCSPKSGHDTVSWYQQALGQGPQFIFQYYEEEERQRGNFPDRFSGHQFPNYSSELNVNALLLGDSALYLCASSLALGSYNSPLHFGNGTRLTVT.

The chain links TRBV11-2 to TRBJ2-7, with 7 bases identical to TRBD2. Germline CDR1 SGHAT, CDR2 FQNNGV. There are 15 residues in the CDR3. Trimming at V came to 5 bases and at J to 6 bases, leaving 13 bases not matched to a gene. CDR3 amino acids: CASSPNAASGVEQYF. The CDR3 DNA reads as TGTGCCAGCAGCCCTAATGCCGCGAGCGGGGTCGAGCAGTACTTC.

The V and J genes are TRBV7-2 and TRBJ2-1, with D uncertain. Trimming pared 1 base from V and 5 bases from J, leaving 9 bases between. Germline assignment: CDR1 SGHTA and CDR2 FQGNSA. The CDR3 extends over 14 amino acids. The CDR3 is CASSLERAHNEQFF. CDR3 bases: TGTGCCAGCAGCTTAGAGAGAGCACACAATGAGCAGTTCTTC.

The rearrangement links TRBV5-5 to TRBJ1-2, with 8 bases matching TRBD1. Trimming at V came to 7 bases and at J to 8 bases, leaving 10 bases not matched to a gene. This CDR3 is 13 amino acids long. CDR1 SGHKS and CDR2 YYEKEE come from the germline V gene (reference sequence). The CDR3 reads CASGQGPRGGYTF. The CDR3 nucleotides read TGTGCCAGCGGACAGGGACCAAGAGGAGGCTACACCTTC.

The chain recombines TRBV5-8 with TRBJ2-7; 12 bases are shared with TRBD1. Germline V gives CDR1 SGHTS, CDR2 YDEGEE. V lost 3 bases and J lost 6; bases outside the gene matches: 13. The CDR3 is made up of 17 amino acids. CDR3 in amino acids: CASSSTQLGTGGGEQYF. The DNA for the CDR3 is TGTGCCAGCAGCTCGACTCAACTCGGGACAGGGGGCGGCGAGCAGTACTTC.

The chain carries TRBV19 and TRBJ2-3, with 10 bases that match TRBD2. The germline gives CDR1 LNHDA, CDR2 SQIVND (reference sequence). With V trimmed by 3 bases and J by 4 bases, 7 bases remained unmatched. The CDR3 has 16 amino acids. The CDR3, as DNA: TGTGCCAGTAGTATCTTCAGCGGGGGGGGCGCAGATACGCAGTATTTT. Its translation: CASSIFSGGGADTQYF.

This clone is termed medium-sized. The CDR3 sequence is CASSRGRSPLHF. The CDR3 region has the DNA TGTGCCAGCAGTCGGGGGCGGTCACCCCTCCACTTT. V gene TRBV27 combines with J gene TRBJ1-6; D possibly corresponds to TRBD1 (6 bases). Deletions cut 5 bases from V and 10 bases from J, with 9 bases between. Germline assignment: CDR1 MNHEY and CDR2 SMNVEV (reference sequence). The CDR3 sequence is 12 residues long.